This T cell receptor beta chain was sequenced in a study of blood T cell repertoires in COVID-19. Germline V lookup: CDR1 SQVTM, CDR2 ANQGSEA. CDR3 length: 15 amino acids. V lost 6 bases, J lost 3 bases, and 8 bases stayed unmatched. Original handling: Counts of nucleated cells, estimated from reference gene primer amplification, were obtained. TCRdb keeps only in-frame clones here, not all; method: immunoSEQ multiplex PCR. For V, J and clone size, that table is used; D and trimming come from the DNA. Among 250,000 or so clones listed, 70% to 90% were seen once. Sequencing was performed on PBMCs or T cells enriched from blood (not recorded which). The sequence was collected from a young woman with acute COVID-19. The chain couples TRBV29-1 to TRBJ1-4; 9 nucleotides match TRBD1. The DNA for the CDR3 is TGCAGCGTCGCCCCGGGACAGGGACCTAATGAAAAACTGTTTTTT. Translated: CSVAPGQGPNEKLFF.